This T cell receptor beta chain was retrieved from a study of cytomegalovirus exposure and HLA in healthy donors. In the PCR, 60 Vbeta and 13 Jbeta primers were used. Sequenced by immunoSEQ multiplex PCR; TCRdb stores in-frame clones only, minus some. The profile shows about 150,000 clones, 75% to 85% of them singletons. V shed 3 bases and J 7 bases; nucleotides not matched to a gene: 11. Per germline, CDR1 LNHDA and CDR2 SQIVND (reference sequence). The CDR3 runs to 15 residues. Sequenced: PBMCs. The rearrangement joins TRBV19 to TRBJ2-7, with TRBD1 matching over 8 bases. This TCR derives from a human donor in good health. As DNA, the CDR3 is TGTGCCAGTAGTATTAGAGACAGGGGCGTGGGAGAGCAGTACTTC. This translates into CASSIRDRGVGEQYF. The whole variable domain, remainder taken from reference TRBV19 and TRBJ2-7, is DGGITQSPKYLFRKEGQNVTLSCEQNLNHDAMYWYRQDPGQGLRLIYYSQIVNDFQKGDIAEGYSVSREKKESFPLTVTSAQKNPTAFYLCASSIRDRGVGEQYFGPGTRLTVT.